This T cell receptor (beta chain) was identified during a study of blood T cell repertoires in COVID-19. Study-wide background: COVID-19 samples collected from the United States, Italy and Spain covered acute and convalescent phases. Sample material is recorded as cDNA or gDNA derived from T cells, B-cell-depleted T cells, or PBMCs.

V gave up 3 bases and J gave up 3 bases; unmatched junction bases: 6. The CDR3 loop spans 15 amino acids. Per germline, CDR1 LNHDA and CDR2 SQIVND (reference sequence). In the authors' methods: For nucleated cells, counts were estimated from reference gene primer amplification. Clones were read by immunoSEQ multiplex PCR, and TCRdb kept only the in-frame ones, dropping some. D and trimming were read from the DNA, whereas the V and J calls and clone size are those reported in that table. Among roughly 350,000 clones listed, roughly 90% were seen once. The sequenced material came from peripheral blood. The source is a woman aged 50 to 65 with active or convalescent COVID-19. The rearrangement uses TRBV19 and TRBJ2-3; 7 bases match TRBD1. CDR3 sequence reads: CASSISDRKTDTQYF. The CDR3 DNA follows: TGTGCCAGTAGTATCTCGGACAGGAAGACAGATACGCAGTATTTT.